This record covers a single TCR beta chain. The antigen is unknown. In the PCR, 60 Vbeta and 13 Jbeta primers were used. The protocol was immunoSEQ multiplex PCR, while the TCRdb copy is restricted to in-frame clones and leaves out a portion. The data hold about 120,000 clones, with around four fifths observed a single time. This CDR3 has 14 residues. V lost 6 bases and J lost 4; bases outside the gene matches: 5. Germline CDR1 and CDR2: LNHNV and YYDKDF (reference sequence). This specimen comes from a study of cytomegalovirus exposure and HLA in healthy donors. Across the whole study: HLA-typed donors were the source of approximately 85 million unique TCRs held in an early data release. Most genotyped donors, over 70% of 300 to 400, had Caucasian-associated genetic ancestry. Points from the study as a whole: In a later analysis, several top co-occurrence clusters appeared linked to parvovirus B19, influenza, CMV and Epstein-Barr virus.

Sequenced sample: PBMCs. The chain is built from TRBV15 and TRBJ2-1; 8 nucleotides align to TRBD2. The receptor was derived from a man younger than 35 in good health and CMV-seropositive. Written as DNA, the CDR3 is TGTGCCACCAGTCACGCGGGGGGTTACAATGAGCAGTTCTTC. Protein: CATSHAGGYNEQFF.